A selection of T cell receptor beta chains follows, all from one sample in a study of human T cells and chemical hapten exposure. TCRdb passed the RACE reads through MiXCR, listing each CDR3 protein once. Altogether more than 35,000 distinct CDR3 sequences are present, 5% to 7% being singletons, with the ten largest covering roughly 9%. Here the sequenced sample was whole blood, taken in connection with sensitization to the hapten diphenylcyclopropenone (DPC). The source is a woman in her 30s with alopecia areata. Some clones in this sample may be carry-over from other donors' samples. Both conserved end residues are part of each CDR3. The order of the fields is V gene, clone size, J gene, D gene, CDR3 DNA, CDR3 protein. D genes are given only for firm matches. Clone size appears in some rows only: once, few, many, or a class for an expanded clone.

>TRBV9|many|TRBJ2-7|.
TGTGCCAGCAGCGTAGGGCCCCCCTACGAGCAGTACTTC
CASSVGPPYEQYF
>TRBV28|.|TRBJ2-3|TRBD1
TGTGCCAGCGGACAGGTCGGTGGAGATACGCAGTATTTT
CASGQVGGDTQYF
>TRBV23-1|many|TRBJ2-1|TRBD2
TGCGCCAGCAGTCTGACTAGCGGGGGAACCAAGGGGTTTTACAATGAGCAGTTCTTC
CASSLTSGGTKGFYNEQFF
>TRBV20-1|many|TRBJ2-7|.
TGCAGTGCAGGGCCAGGGGCCCCACGGGAGCAGTACTTC
CSAGPGAPREQYF
>TRBV27|.|TRBJ2-4|TRBD2
TGTGCCAGCAGTCTTCGGACTAGCGGGGGGGCCGGAGTCAAAAACATTCAGTACTTC
CASSLRTSGGAGVKNIQYF
>TRBV15|few|TRBJ2-3|.
TGTGCCACCAGCAGAGGGGACGGACTTTCCACAGATACGCAGTATTTT
CATSRGDGLSTDTQYF
>TRBV27|few|TRBJ1-3|.
TGTGCCAGCAGAAGAGACAACTCTGGAAACACCATATATTTT
CASRRDNSGNTIYF
>TRBV30|many|TRBJ1-1|.
TGTGCCTGGAGCCGGCTTACTCCGAACACTGAAGCTTTCTTT
CAWSRLTPNTEAFF
>TRBV4-3|many|TRBJ2-7|.
TGCGCCAGCAGCCAAGGGACAGTCTCCTACGAGCAGTACTTC
CASSQGTVSYEQYF
>TRBV6-6|.|TRBJ1-2|TRBD1
TGTGCCAGCAGAACAGGGGGCGGGAATGGCTACACCTTC
CASRTGGGNGYTF
>TRBV12-3/TRBV12-4|many|TRBJ2-3|TRBD1
TGTGCCAGCAGTCCCGGGACAGGGGAGTCGGATACGCAGTATTTT
CASSPGTGESDTQYF
>TRBV14|many|TRBJ2-7|.
TGTGCCAGCAGCCAAAGGTCAGGGGGGACCTACGAGCAGTACTTC
CASSQRSGGTYEQYF
>TRBV20-1|few|TRBJ1-2|.
TGCAGTGCTAGGAGAGACAGCGATGAGGTTGGGGGCTACACCTTC
CSARRDSDEVGGYTF
>TRBV7-9|many|TRBJ2-4|TRBD1
TGTGCCAGCAGCGAACCCCAGGACAGGGGGCGAGGCAAAAACATTCAGTACTTC
CASSEPQDRGRGKNIQYF
>TRBV28|few|TRBJ1-1|.
TGTGCCAGCAGGCCGACAGTAGACACTGAAGCTTTCTTT
CASRPTVDTEAFF
>TRBV30|many|TRBJ1-6|.
TGTGCCTGGAGTGGTGGTTCACCCCTCCACTTT
CAWSGGSPLHF
>TRBV12-5|many|TRBJ1-1|.
TGTGCTAGTGCCCCCGGGGTCATGAACACTGAAGCTTTCTTT
CASAPGVMNTEAFF
>TRBV6-6|many|TRBJ2-3|TRBD2
TGTGCCAGCACCCCCACGACTAGCGGGAAAACAGATACGCAGTATTTT
CASTPTTSGKTDTQYF
>TRBV4-3|many|TRBJ1-5|.
TGCGCCAGCAGCCAAGATTGGGGAGCCAATCAGCCCCAGCATTTT
CASSQDWGANQPQHF
>TRBV5-6|many|TRBJ2-1|.
TGTGCCAGCAGCCCAGGCGTGGCCTACAATGAGCAGTTCTTC
CASSPGVAYNEQFF
>TRBV21-1|many|TRBJ1-1|.
TGTGCCAGCAGCCACATAGCGGGGTGGGCTGAAGCTTTCTTT
CASSHIAGWAEAFF
>TRBV6-5|.|TRBJ1-2|.
TGTGCCAGCAGCTCGTATAGGACACCGCTAAACTATGGCTACACCTTC
CASSSYRTPLNYGYTF
>TRBV10-2|.|TRBJ2-2|TRBD1
TGCGCCAGCAGCGAACCCCGGGACAGGGCGAACACCGGGGAGCTGTTTTTT
CASSEPRDRANTGELFF
>TRBV5-4|many|TRBJ2-5|.
TGTGCCAGCAGCTTGGGGGGGGAGCAAGAGACCCAGTACTTC
CASSLGGEQETQYF
>TRBV3-1|few|TRBJ2-7|.
TGTGCCAGCAGCCAAGAACCGGTGTCCTACGAGCAGTACTTC
CASSQEPVSYEQYF
>TRBV16|.|TRBJ1-5|TRBD1
TGTGCCAGCAGCCAATCGGGCACAGGGGACAATCAGCCCCAGCATTTT
CASSQSGTGDNQPQHF
>TRBV12-3/TRBV12-4|.|TRBJ2-1|.
TGTGCCAGCAGTTTTTACGGGTCCCACAATGAGCAGTTCTTC
CASSFYGSHNEQFF